This T cell receptor (beta chain) was captured in a study of cytomegalovirus exposure and HLA in healthy donors. With respect to this clone: Antigen unknown.

A multiplex PCR was run with 60 Vbeta primers and 13 Jbeta primers. Method: immunoSEQ multiplex PCR; TCRdb's copy keeps in-frame clones and lacks some. The sample holds approximately 170,000 clones; 70% to 75% are singletons and the top ten take approximately 4.4%. The CDR3 spans 16 residues. The V gene's germline CDR1 is MDHEN and CDR2 SYDVKM. The ends lost 4 bases at V and 4 bases at J; junction bases unmatched: 8. Regarding the study as a whole: The sole available immune exposure information was CMV serostatus. Some public TCRs appeared in many individuals, while most sequences were rare. Fewer N-insertions than the approximately 700-donor mean were reportedly shown by an Asian-associated ancestry cluster in a later analysis.

The sample taken for sequencing was PBMCs. The J gene is TRBJ2-1, the V gene TRBV28; 9 bases map to TRBD1. The TCR sequence derives from a man in his late teens or twenties in good health and CMV-seropositive. The CDR3 coding sequence is TGTGCCAGCAGTTACCCACAGGGGGCGGGGTACAATGAGCAGTTCTTC. Protein sequence: CASSYPQGAGYNEQFF.